Listed below are T cell receptor beta chains from one sample, sequenced in a study of T cells in Graves' hyperthyroidism and ophthalmopathy. TCRdb re-analysed the multiplex PCR reads in MiXCR, keeping a single row per CDR3 protein. The table lists 350,000 or so distinct CDR3 sequences, roughly 20% of them singletons. Input material: blood. The receptors shown here come from a woman between 35 and 50 years old with Graves' ophthalmopathy. Both conserved end residues are part of each CDR3. A D gene is named only where the DNA matches it firmly. Clone size is given for some rows only: seen once, a few or many times, or a class if the clone is expanded.

>many|TRBJ1-2|12|TRBV2|TRBD1
TGTGCCAGGACAGGGGAGGACTATGGCTACACCTTC
CARTGEDYGYTF
>-|TRBJ1-2|16|TRBV24-1|-
TGTGCCACCAGTGGGCTCGAGGACAGTTCCCTCTATGGCTACACCTTC
CATSGLEDSSLYGYTF
>many|TRBJ2-7|15|TRBV7-9|-
TGTGCCAGCTCCTTGGTTGGGGGGGGGGCACACGAGCAGTACTTC
CASSLVGGGAHEQYF
>-|TRBJ1-1|13|TRBV7-2|-
TGTGCCAGCAGCTTAGAAAGGTCAAGGGAGGCTTTCTTT
CASSLERSREAFF
>-|TRBJ1-5|14|TRBV7-2|-
TGTGCCAGCAGCACAGATGGGGGGTATCAGCCCCAGCATTTT
CASSTDGGYQPQHF
>-|TRBJ2-5|14|TRBV29-1|TRBD2
TGCAGCGGAGCTTATGGACTAGCGTCAGAGACCCAGTACTTC
CSGAYGLASETQYF
>many|TRBJ1-1|14|TRBV6-2/TRBV6-3|TRBD1
TGTGCCAGCAGTTACTCGACAGGGGTCACTGAAGCTTTCTTT
CASSYSTGVTEAFF
>many|TRBJ2-5|14|TRBV7-8|-
TGTGCCAGCAGCAGGTCCAGGGGGGGGGAGACCCAGTACTTC
CASSRSRGGETQYF
>few|TRBJ2-7|17|TRBV18|TRBD1
TGTGCCAGCTCACCATCTCAGGGGGCGCTCCTCGGAAACGAGCAGTACTTC
CASSPSQGALLGNEQYF
>few|TRBJ2-7|14|TRBV12-3/TRBV12-4|-
TGTGCCAGCAGTTTTAGCACCTACAGTTACGAGCAGTACTTC
CASSFSTYSYEQYF
>many|TRBJ1-3|13|TRBV6-5|-
TGTGCCAGCAGTTACTCACGTGGAAACACCATATATTTT
CASSYSRGNTIYF
>many|TRBJ1-5|16|TRBV6-1|-
TGTGCCAGCAGTGAAGCCGCTCAGATCCCCAATCAGCCCCAGCATTTT
CASSEAAQIPNQPQHF
>few|TRBJ2-7|16|TRBV3-1|TRBD2
TGTGCCAGCAGCCCCCGGACTAGCCGAAATCCCTACGAGCAGTACTTC
CASSPRTSRNPYEQYF
>many|TRBJ2-7|14|TRBV6-2/TRBV6-3|TRBD1
TGTGCCAGCAGAGCCGGGACAGGGATGGCCGAGCAGTACTTC
CASRAGTGMAEQYF
>-|TRBJ2-7|15|TRBV6-5|TRBD2
TGTGCCAGCAGTCCGATAGCGGGAGAAAGAGACGAGCAGTACTTC
CASSPIAGERDEQYF
>once|TRBJ2-5|15|TRBV6-1|TRBD1
TGTGCCAGCAGGGCTGGGTTGGGACAGGGTATGACCCAGTACTTC
CASRAGLGQGMTQYF
>once|TRBJ2-5|13|TRBV19|-
TGTGCCAGTAGTACAGGGTTTGCAGAGACCCAGTACTTC
CASSTGFAETQYF
>many|TRBJ1-2|12|TRBV19|-
TGTGCCACCGAACGACGGAACTATGGCTACACCTTC
CATERRNYGYTF
>-|TRBJ2-5|15|TRBV12-3/TRBV12-4|TRBD1
TGTGCCAGCAGCTTTCGGGACAGGGCTAAAGAGACCCAGTACTTC
CASSFRDRAKETQYF
>many|TRBJ1-5|14|TRBV2|-
TGTGCCAGCAGTGCCCCGTCAGGGTTACAGCCCCAGCATTTT
CASSAPSGLQPQHF
>many|TRBJ2-7|16|TRBV28|TRBD2
TGTGCCAGCAGTCCCCATGGGGCTAGCGGGAGTCAGGAGCAGTACTTC
CASSPHGASGSQEQYF
>many|TRBJ2-7|13|TRBV30|-
TGTGCCTGGAGTGTACGCCAGGGCGAGGAGCAGTACTTC
CAWSVRQGEEQYF
>many|TRBJ2-7|14|TRBV6-5|TRBD1
TGTGCCAGCGCCCGGAGGACAGGGGGCTACGAGCAGTACTTC
CASARRTGGYEQYF
>many|TRBJ2-5|15|TRBV4-3|TRBD1
TGCGCCAGCAGCCAAGAGGACAGGGGGCGGGAGACCCAGTACTTC
CASSQEDRGRETQYF
>many|TRBJ1-2|12|TRBV30|-
TGTGCCTGGGACCGCAGATCCTATGGCTACACCTTC
CAWDRRSYGYTF
>many|TRBJ2-3|16|TRBV28|TRBD2
TGTGCCAGCAGTCCCCCCCCCAGCGGGAGGAAGGATACGCAGTATTTT
CASSPPPSGRKDTQYF
>many|TRBJ2-7|14|TRBV28|-
TGTGCCAGCAGTTTATTCGGACCCATCTACGAGCAGTACTTC
CASSLFGPIYEQYF
>many|TRBJ2-7|16|TRBV6-1|TRBD2
TGTGCCAGCAGTGTTGATCGGGGACTAGTAAACTACGAGCAGTACTTC
CASSVDRGLVNYEQYF
>many|TRBJ2-7|16|TRBV28|-
TGTGCCAGCGGAGGCAAACTGGTTCCCCCCTCCTACGAGCAGTACTTC
CASGGKLVPPSYEQYF
>few|TRBJ2-7|15|TRBV12-3/TRBV12-4|TRBD2
TGTGCCAGCAGCCCCCCGGGGGGGGGATACTACGAGCAGTACTTC
CASSPPGGGYYEQYF
>-|TRBJ2-7|15|TRBV10-3|TRBD1
TGTGCCAGCAGTGAGCCGACAGGGACCTTCTACGAGCAGTACTTC
CASSEPTGTFYEQYF
>many|TRBJ1-1|14|TRBV6-5|-
TGTGCCAGCAGTTACGGGGTGGGGAACACTGAAGCTTTCTTT
CASSYGVGNTEAFF
>many|TRBJ2-7|14|TRBV20-1|-
TGCAGTGCTAGCCTCTCCGGGACCCACTACGAGCAGTACTTC
CSASLSGTHYEQYF
>many|TRBJ2-2|15|TRBV6-1|-
TGTGCCAGCACAACCGGGCAGGGGTACACCGGGGAGCTGTTTTTT
CASTTGQGYTGELFF
>many|TRBJ2-2|16|TRBV9|TRBD1
TGTGCCAGCAGCGTAGCCCGAGACAGGGTTGCCGGGGAGCTGTTTTTT
CASSVARDRVAGELFF
>many|TRBJ2-5|14|TRBV6-2/TRBV6-3|TRBD2
TGTGCCAGCAGAACGGGAGGGCCGGGGGAGACCCAGTACTTC
CASRTGGPGETQYF
>many|TRBJ2-7|15|TRBV7-3|-
TGTGCCAGCAGCCCCGACAGCCAAATCCCCCACGAGCAGTACTTC
CASSPDSQIPHEQYF
>many|TRBJ2-7|14|TRBV4-1|-
TGCGCCAGCAGCCAAGGATCTGGAGGATACGAGCAGTACTTC
CASSQGSGGYEQYF
>-|TRBJ2-7|12|TRBV6-1|TRBD1
TGTGCCAGCGGGACAGGGGACAACGAGCAGTACTTC
CASGTGDNEQYF
>many|TRBJ2-7|13|TRBV11-1|-
TGTGCCAGCAGCTTAGTATCAGGTTTCGAGCAGTACTTC
CASSLVSGFEQYF
>many|TRBJ1-6|11|TRBV30|-
TGTGCCTGGACCCAAAATTCACCCCTCCACTTT
CAWTQNSPLHF
>many|TRBJ2-2|14|TRBV7-6|TRBD1
TGTGCCAGCAGCTATACAGGGGCCACCGGGGAGCTGTTTTTT
CASSYTGATGELFF
>many|TRBJ2-2|17|TRBV30|-
TGTGCCTGTACGATGGGCGGGATAACGACGAACACCGGGGAGCTGTTTTTT
CACTMGGITTNTGELFF
>few|TRBJ2-7|15|TRBV3-1|-
TGTGCCAGCAGCCGGCTAGGGGGTAACTCCTACGAGCAGTACTTC
CASSRLGGNSYEQYF
>many|TRBJ2-2|13|TRBV12-3/TRBV12-4|TRBD2
TGTGCCGTCGGGAGGGCCAAGGCCGGGGAGCTGTTTTTT
CAVGRAKAGELFF
>many|TRBJ2-5|17|TRBV29-1|TRBD2
TGCAGCGTTTCGTCCCGGGGACTAGCGGGAGGACAAGAGACCCAGTACTTC
CSVSSRGLAGGQETQYF
>many|TRBJ2-7|16|TRBV12-5|-
TGTGCTAGTGGTTCGAGTAGAGGGAATTCCCCGTACGAGCAGTACTTC
CASGSSRGNSPYEQYF
>many|TRBJ1-1|13|TRBV20-1|-
TGCAGTGCTAGATCTCCGGGACAAAAAGAAGCTTTCTTT
CSARSPGQKEAFF
>many|TRBJ1-5|15|TRBV28|-
TGTGCCAGCAGTTTATCCCCCAACCCCGGACAGCCCCAGCATTTT
CASSLSPNPGQPQHF
>many|TRBJ2-5|14|TRBV27|-
TGTGCCAGCAGTTCCGTTATTAGCGGAGAGACCCAGTACTTC
CASSSVISGETQYF
>few|TRBJ1-1|14|TRBV29-1|-
TGCAGCGTTGAACCTATAGGGACTAACACTGAAGCTTTCTTT
CSVEPIGTNTEAFF
>few|TRBJ2-2|17|TRBV15|-
TGTGCCACCAGCCAGGGAATTCGAGAGGATTTAACCGGGGAGCTGTTTTTT
CATSQGIREDLTGELFF